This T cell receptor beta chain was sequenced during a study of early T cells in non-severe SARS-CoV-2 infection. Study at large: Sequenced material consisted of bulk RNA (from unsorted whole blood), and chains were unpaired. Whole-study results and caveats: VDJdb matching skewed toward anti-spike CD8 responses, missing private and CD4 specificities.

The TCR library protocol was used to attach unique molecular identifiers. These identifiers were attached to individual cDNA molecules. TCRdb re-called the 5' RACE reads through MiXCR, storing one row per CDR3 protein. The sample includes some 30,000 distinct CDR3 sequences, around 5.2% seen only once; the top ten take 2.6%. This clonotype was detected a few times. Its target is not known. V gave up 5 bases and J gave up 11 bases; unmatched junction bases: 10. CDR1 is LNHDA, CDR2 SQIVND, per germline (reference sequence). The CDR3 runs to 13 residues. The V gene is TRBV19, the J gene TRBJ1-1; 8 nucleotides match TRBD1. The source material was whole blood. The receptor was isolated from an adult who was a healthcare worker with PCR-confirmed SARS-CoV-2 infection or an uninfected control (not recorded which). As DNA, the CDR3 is TGTGCCAGTAGTTCCCAGACAGGGGTCCCGGCTTTCTTT. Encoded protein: CASSSQTGVPAFF.